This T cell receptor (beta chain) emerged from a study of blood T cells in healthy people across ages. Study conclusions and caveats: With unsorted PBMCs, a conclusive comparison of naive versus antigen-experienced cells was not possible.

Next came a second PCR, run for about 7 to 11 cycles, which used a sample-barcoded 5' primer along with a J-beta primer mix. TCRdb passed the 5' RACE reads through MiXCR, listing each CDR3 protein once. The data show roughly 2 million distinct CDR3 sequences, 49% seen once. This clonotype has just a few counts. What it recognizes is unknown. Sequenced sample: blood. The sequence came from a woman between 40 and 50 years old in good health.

The DNA for the CDR3 is TGTGCCAGCAGATACTCCCTTTTAGGAGCGGGGGACACAGATACGCAGTATTTT. This encodes CASRYSLLGAGDTDTQYF. The V gene is TRBV7-9, the J gene TRBJ2-3; 8 bases are shared with TRBD2. Germline lookup yields CDR1 SEHNR and CDR2 FQNEAQ (reference sequence). The CDR3 runs to 18 residues. Trimming at V came to 6 bases and at J to 2 bases, leaving 16 bases not matched to a gene.